This T cell receptor (beta chain) stems from a study of T cells in Graves' hyperthyroidism and ophthalmopathy. In the study overall: Pretreatment peripheral blood was obtained at initial diagnosis. Findings and caveats of the study: Blood also showed most of the thyroid clonotypes that were expanded above 0.001. Ophthalmopathy onset followed model prediction by a median roughly 6 months.

The CDR3 contains 12 residues. V shed 2 bases and J shed 5 bases, with 7 bases lying between them. The germline V gene encodes CDR1 SGHRS and CDR2 YFSETQ. TCR beta CDR3 regions were amplified from RNA transcripts. An initial round of RT-PCR targeting the TCR CDR3 relied on the HTBI primer set. TCRdb fed the multiplex PCR reads into MiXCR, producing one record per CDR3 protein. The table records hundreds of thousands of distinct CDR3 sequences, around 13% of them present only once. This clonotype has at least ten counts. Its antigen is unidentified. Investigators excluded patients with uncontrolled infection, other autoimmune disease, pregnancy or lactation.

This sequence joins TRBV5-1 and TRBJ1-1; no clear D gene. This clonotype was sampled from a woman aged 18-29 years with Graves' hyperthyroidism. The sample taken for sequencing was blood. CDR3 region: CASSFMGTEAFF. CDR3 DNA: TGCGCCAGCAGCTTTATGGGGACTGAAGCTTTCTTT.